These 23 T cell receptor beta chains originate from one sample sequenced in a study of PD-1 blockade in classical Hodgkin lymphoma. The time point denotes: cycle 4 day 1 (C4D1), after more than 5 weeks of nivolumab. Patients all relapsed after autologous stem cell transplantation, and there was variation in brentuximab vedotin exposure. Thawed PBMCs were the source of CD4+ T cells, purified by magnetic negative selection. TCRdb's table, derived via immunoSEQ multiplex PCR, lists solely in-frame clones and lacks some. Of around 31,000 clones in the sample, about 88% were seen once. The sequencing used CD4+ T cells from blood, collected before the fourth cycle of nivolumab. The receptors come from a human donor with classical Hodgkin lymphoma.

The chain links TRBV28 to TRBJ1-2, with 11 bases matching TRBD1. This CDR3 has 15 amino acids. Trimming removed 6 bases from V and 7 bases from J; junction bases left unmatched: 10. Germline loops: CDR1 MDHEN, CDR2 SYDVKM. CDR3 coding DNA: TGTGCCAGCAGAGGGACAGGGGGAGCCCCATTTGGCTACACCTTC. This gives the protein CASRGTGGAPFGYTF.

The chain employs TRBV2 and TRBJ2-1, with D maybe TRBD2 (6 bases). Germline CDR1 reads SNHLY; CDR2 reads FYNNEI. CDR3 length: 14 residues. Deletions cut 7 bases from V and 7 bases from J, with 17 bases between. CDR3 in amino acids: CASTPGREINEQFF. As DNA, the CDR3 is TGTGCCAGCACCCCAGGACGGGAGATTAATGAGCAGTTCTTC.

This chain links TRBV27 with TRBJ2-5; D not resolved. Trimming pared 3 bases from V and 4 bases from J, leaving 12 bases between. Germline CDR1 reads MNHEY; CDR2 reads SMNVEV (reference sequence). This CDR3 has 14 residues. This CDR3 reads CASSFIPLRETQYF. The CDR3 bases are TGTGCCAGCAGTTTTATCCCACTTCGAGAGACCCAGTACTTC.

This clone was seen more than once but under ten times. V gene TRBV7-2 combines with J gene TRBJ1-2; D is unclear. V lost 5 bases, J lost 6 bases, and 10 bases lay in between. CDR1 is SGHTA, CDR2 FQGNSA, per germline. There are 12 residues in the CDR3. The CDR3: CASSPATDGYTF. The CDR3 DNA is TGTGCCAGCAGCCCCGCCACAGATGGCTACACCTTC.

The chain recombines TRBV10-3 with TRBJ2-4; perhaps TRBD2 as D (5 bases). This CDR3 comprises 17 residues. Germline CDR1 ENHRY, CDR2 SYGVKD. Trimming shortened V by 0 bases and J by 0 bases, and 12 bases separated the two germline ends. The CDR3 nucleotides are TGTGCCATCAGTGAGTCGTTCGGGGATCTAGCCAAAAACATTCAGTACTTC. Its translation: CAISESFGDLAKNIQYF.

The chain couples TRBV29-1 to TRBJ1-6; 9 positions agree with TRBD1. CDR1 is SQVTM and CDR2 is ANQGSEA in the germline V gene. CDR3 size: 16 residues. J lost 0 bases, V lost 6 bases, and 6 bases had no gene match. The CDR3 bases are TGCAGCGTAAGGGACAGGGTGAACTCCTATAATTCACCCCTCCACTTT. Residues: CSVRDRVNSYNSPLHF.

CDR3 in DNA: TGTGCCAGCAGCCAAGAAGGGGATCGGGGACACATTCAGTACTTC. Residues: CASSQEGDRGHIQYF. The chain recombines TRBV11-2 with TRBJ2-4; D is perhaps TRBD1 or TRBD2 (5 bases each). The germline CDR1 and CDR2 sequences are SGHAT and FQNNGV. The CDR3 runs 15 residues. Trimming shortened V by 5 bases and J by 8 bases, and 19 bases separated the two germline ends. Full variable domain (rest looked up from reference TRBV11-2 and TRBJ2-4): EAGVAQSPRYKIIEKRQSVAFWCNPISGHATLYWYQQILGQGPKLLIQFQNNGVVDDSQLPKDRFSAERLKGVDSTLKIQPAKLEDSAVYLCASSQEGDRGHIQYFGAGTRLSVL.

J is TRBJ2-7 and V is TRBV11-2; the D gene is possibly TRBD1 (6 bases). The V and J ends lost 5 bases and 4 bases respectively, with 18 bases between them. Per the germline V gene, CDR1 is SGHAT and CDR2 is FQNNGV. CDR3 size: 15 residues. In DNA, the CDR3 is TGTGCCAGCAGCCCTACAACAGGGACCGGTTACGAGCAGTACTTC. This codes for CASSPTTGTGYEQYF.

The V call is TRBV10-3, the J call TRBJ1-3; 9 bases match TRBD1. Germline V CDR1 and CDR2: ENHRY, SYGVKD. CDR3 length: 18 amino acids. J lost 1 base, V lost 3 bases, and 10 bases had no gene match. This CDR3 is CAISEPMTGGSSGNTIYF. The CDR3 DNA reads as TGTGCCATCAGTGAACCGATGACAGGGGGGAGTTCTGGAAACACCATATATTTT.

The chain recombines TRBV7-2 with TRBJ2-2; D unclear. This CDR3 spans 12 amino acids. V was shortened by 5 bases and J by 2 bases, with 3 bases between the two germline ends. Germline loops: CDR1 SGHTA, CDR2 FQGNSA. The CDR3 nucleotides are TGTGCCAGCAGCCCCAACACCGGGGAGCTGTTTTTT. Translating it yields CASSPNTGELFF.

This clone was seen a single time. The chain couples TRBV7-2 to TRBJ1-1; 8 bases agree with TRBD1. Germline V gene data show CDR1 as SGHTA and CDR2 as FQGNSA. CDR3 length: 16 residues. Trimming took 2 bases from V and 4 from J; bases not matched to a gene: 9. CDR3 sequence reads: CASSLRVGRGLTEAFF. CDR3 nucleotides: TGTGCCAGCAGCTTACGGGTAGGCAGGGGGCTCACTGAAGCTTTCTTT.

The chain employs TRBV7-3 and TRBJ2-3, with 8 bases that match TRBD2. The CDR3 has 17 residues. With 5 bases clipped from V and 7 bases from J, the junction kept 17 bases outside the gene matches. CDR1 and CDR2 (germline): SGHTA, FQGTGA. CDR3 residues: CASSPGPSSGGRNTQYF. DNA for the CDR3: TGTGCCAGCAGCCCGGGGCCCTCTTCGGGGGGGCGAAATACGCAGTATTTT.

The chain recombines TRBV6-1 with TRBJ2-5; 7 bases are shared with TRBD1. In germline, CDR1 is MNHNS, CDR2 SASEGT. Losses at the gene ends were 9 bases for V and 1 base for J; bases not matched to a gene: 8. The CDR3 runs 14 residues. The CDR3 DNA follows: TGTGCCAGTGCCTCCGGGACAGCCCAAGAGACCCAGTACTTC. Translated, it gives CASASGTAQETQYF.

This sequence joins TRBV5-1 and TRBJ1-2; D ambiguous. V was trimmed by 0 bases and J by 8 bases, leaving 17 bases between them. Germline assignment: CDR1 SGHRS and CDR2 YFSETQ. The length of the CDR3 is 15 residues. The DNA for the CDR3 is TGCGCCAGCAGCTTGGATATTTGGACGGGCTTCGGCTACACCTTC. It encodes CASSLDIWTGFGYTF.

The gene calls are TRBV21-1 and TRBJ2-7; the table's TRBD1 call for D was not verified on the DNA. TRBV21-1 is listed as a pseudogene. The CDR3 has 14 residues. In DNA, the CDR3 is TGTGCCAGCAGCAAAGAGGGGACAGACCACGAGCAGTACTTC. Its protein is CASSKEGTDHEQYF.

This chain connects TRBV29-1 to TRBJ1-4, with TRBD1 matching over 7 bases. V gave up 6 bases and J gave up 5 bases; unmatched junction bases: 3. CDR3 length: 12 residues. CDR1 is SQVTM, CDR2 ANQGSEA, per germline. This CDR3 reads CSVRDRNEKLFF. In nucleotides, the CDR3 is TGCAGCGTCCGGGACAGAAATGAAAAACTGTTTTTT.

This chain links TRBV19 with TRBJ2-5, with D perhaps TRBD1 or TRBD2 (7 bases each). V was trimmed by 3 bases and J by 5 bases, leaving 16 bases between them. Germline CDR1 is LNHDA and CDR2 is SQIVND (reference sequence). The CDR3 covers 15 residues. CDR3 bases: TGTGCCAGTAGTATTACCAGACAGGGAGGGGAGACCCAGTACTTC. This gives the protein CASSITRQGGETQYF.

The chain links TRBV6-5 to TRBJ1-1, with D perhaps matching TRBD1 (5 bases). V lost 4 bases and J 0 bases, leaving 15 bases between the germline ends. Looked up from germline, CDR1 is MNHEY and CDR2 is SVGAGI. CDR3 length: 16 amino acids. Here the CDR3 reads CASSFRVVGMNTEAFF. The CDR3 nucleotides are TGTGCCAGCAGTTTCAGGGTTGTGGGAATGAACACTGAAGCTTTCTTT.

The chain has TRBV4-3 and TRBJ2-5, with TRBD2 matching over 9 bases. Germline V gene data show CDR1 as LGHNA and CDR2 as YSLEER. Losses at the gene ends were 3 bases for V and 2 bases for J; bases not matched to a gene: 7. This CDR3 is 16 amino acids long. The CDR3 sequence: CASSQVLAGHQETQYF. The CDR3 DNA is TGCGCCAGCAGCCAGGTACTAGCGGGCCATCAAGAGACCCAGTACTTC.

V gene TRBV2 combines with J gene TRBJ2-1, with 10 bases identical to TRBD1. V shed 6 bases, J shed 3 bases, and the junction held 2 bases outside the gene matches. This CDR3 has 14 residues. The germline gives CDR1 SNHLY, CDR2 FYNNEI. The CDR3, as DNA: TGTGCCAGCAGGGGGACAGGGGTCTACAATGAGCAGTTCTTC. Its protein product is CASRGTGVYNEQFF.

The CDR3 nucleotides read TGCGCCAGCAGCTTGGAGGGATACGAGCAGTACTTC. This gives the protein CASSLEGYEQYF. The V gene is TRBV5-1, the J gene TRBJ2-7; D call uncertain. Germline lookup yields CDR1 SGHRS and CDR2 YFSETQ. CDR3 size: 12 residues. The V gene lost 0 bases and the J gene lost 4 bases, with 5 bases spanning the gap.

The genes are TRBV5-1 and TRBJ2-7; D is unclear. Trimming left V 4 bases short and J 0 bases short, with 11 bases between. In germline, CDR1 is SGHRS, CDR2 YFSETQ. There are 14 residues in the CDR3. Written as DNA, the CDR3 is TGCGCCAGCAGCCAACTTATCAGCTCCTACGAGCAGTACTTC. This encodes CASSQLISSYEQYF.

The gene calls are TRBV5-6 and TRBJ2-2, with a weak D call TRBD2 (6 bases). The germline V gene encodes CDR1 SGHDT and CDR2 YYEEEE. This CDR3 has 16 amino acids. Trimming took off 2 bases at V and 5 bases at J, with 16 bases between the two ends. The CDR3 DNA reads TGTGCCAGCAGCTTTGGCCTGCGGGGCTTAACCGGGGAGCTGTTTTTT. Encoded protein: CASSFGLRGLTGELFF.